This entry lists 26 T cell receptor beta chains sequenced from one sample in a study of blood T cells in healthy people across ages. Through a sample-barcoded 5' primer and a J-beta primer mix, a second PCR was run for roughly 7 to 11 cycles. TCRdb fed the 5' RACE reads into MiXCR, producing one record per CDR3 protein. Of hundreds of thousands of distinct CDR3 sequences listed, 35% to 50% are singletons. Specimen: blood. All receptors derive from an elderly man in good health.

The V call is TRBV7-2, the J call TRBJ2-3, with D perhaps given as TRBD1 or TRBD2 (5 bases each). Trimming removed 1 base from V and 5 bases from J, with 19 bases in between. CDR1 is SGHTA and CDR2 is FQGNSA in the germline V gene. The CDR3 sequence is 17 residues long. CDR3 DNA: TGTGCCAGCAGCTTAGTATCGGGACGGGGTGGGGGAGATACGCAGTATTTT. Residues: CASSLVSGRGGGDTQYF.

This chain links TRBV7-9 with TRBJ1-1, with D possibly TRBD1 on 6 matching bases. This CDR3 contains 15 residues. The germline V gene has CDR1 SEHNR and CDR2 FQNEAQ (reference sequence). V was trimmed by 5 bases and J by 1 base, leaving 14 bases between them. The CDR3 reads CASSLQTGPNTEAFF. CDR3 DNA sequence: TGTGCCAGCAGCCTTCAGACAGGCCCGAACACTGAAGCTTTCTTT. Looking up the rest from reference TRBV7-9 and TRBJ1-1 gives the full variable domain: DTGVSQNPRHKITKRGQNVTFRCDPISEHNRLYWYRQTLGQGPEFLTYFQNEAQLEKSRLLSDRFSAERPKGSFSTLEIQRTEQGDSAMYLCASSLQTGPNTEAFFGQGTRLTVV.

This rearrangement joins TRBV4-3 to TRBJ2-7; weak D call: TRBD2 (5 bases). Trimming pared 0 bases from V and 7 bases from J, leaving 19 bases between. The V gene's germline CDR1 is LGHNA and CDR2 YSLEER. The CDR3 contains 16 residues. In DNA, the CDR3 is TGCGCCAGCAGCCAAGATCTCACTAGGCCTTACAATGAGCAGTACTTC. It is translated as CASSQDLTRPYNEQYF.

The J gene is TRBJ2-5, the V gene TRBV7-3; weak D call: TRBD2 (6 bases). The CDR3 loop spans 14 amino acids. In germline, CDR1 is SGHTA, CDR2 FQGTGA. V lost 0 bases, J lost 5 bases, and 10 bases lay in between. DNA for the CDR3: TGTGCCAGCAGCTTAACGGGGAGGCCGGAGACCCAGTACTTC. Residues: CASSLTGRPETQYF.

This clonotype has just a few counts. The gene calls are TRBV20-1 and TRBJ2-5, with D perhaps TRBD2 (5 bases). V shed 0 bases and J shed 9 bases, with 17 bases lying between them. Germline assignment: CDR1 DFQATT and CDR2 SNEGSKA (reference sequence). The CDR3 is 14 residues long. The CDR3 bases are TGCAGTGCTAGAGAAGGAGCAGCGCGGGCGGCCCAGTACTTC. As protein: CSAREGAARAAQYF.

This clonotype was seen just once. The junction departs from germline at one end; a sequencing error may be responsible. The V call is TRBV20-1, the J call TRBJ2-1, with D perhaps matching TRBD1 or TRBD2 (5 bases each). This CDR3 has 16 residues. Per germline, CDR1 DFQATT and CDR2 SNEGSKA (reference sequence). The CDR3 here is CSAHLDGDRFGNGQFF. The CDR3 DNA sequence: TGCAGTGCTCATTTAGACGGGGACCGATTTGGCAATGGGCAGTTCTTC.

In its sample, this clonotype was seen many times. This sequence joins TRBV4-2 and TRBJ2-3; D remains unclear. The CDR3 sequence is 15 residues long. V was shortened by 3 bases and J by 6 bases, with 16 bases between the two germline ends. The V gene's germline CDR1 is LGHNA and CDR2 YNFKEQ. The CDR3 here is CASSHPTQTGDTQYF. CDR3 sequence (DNA): TGTGCCAGCAGCCACCCGACCCAGACGGGCGATACGCAGTATTTT.

The V gene is TRBV7-2, the J gene TRBJ2-4, with D unresolved. This CDR3 spans 17 amino acids. The germline CDR1 and CDR2 sequences are SGHTA and FQGNSA. Trimming shortened V by 5 bases and J by 2 bases, and 19 bases separated the two germline ends. CDR3 nucleotide sequence: TGTGCCAGCAGCACCGTCCCCCCAGACGGGTCCAAAAACATTCAGTACTTC. It yields the protein CASSTVPPDGSKNIQYF. Full variable domain (remainder filled in from reference TRBV7-2 and TRBJ2-4): GAGVSQSPSNKVTEKGKDVELRCDPISGHTALYWYRQSLGQGLEFLIYFQGNSAPDKSGLPSDRFSAERTGGSVSTLTIQRTQQEDSAVYLCASSTVPPDGSKNIQYFGAGTRLSVL.

This chain connects TRBV10-3 to TRBJ2-2; 11 nucleotides align to TRBD2. This CDR3 contains 15 residues. Trimming took 6 bases from V and 4 from J; bases not matched to a gene: 4. Germline V CDR1 and CDR2: ENHRY, SYGVKD. CDR3 sequence: CAIRTGTSGTGELFF. CDR3 coding DNA: TGTGCCATCAGAACCGGGACTAGCGGCACCGGGGAGCTGTTTTTT.

This clonotype was found a few times. The genes are TRBV11-1 and TRBJ2-1, with D possibly being TRBD2 (5 bases). Per germline, CDR1 SGHAT and CDR2 FQDESV (reference sequence). The CDR3 totals 15 residues. Deletions cut 5 bases from V and 10 bases from J, with 21 bases between. CDR3: CASSPTSAFGLEQFF. CDR3 in DNA: TGTGCCAGCAGCCCCACTAGTGCCTTCGGGTTAGAGCAGTTCTTC.

Details on this clonotype: Given the absence of the conserved phenylalanine or tryptophan at the CDR3 end, a read error is likely. The gene calls are TRBV9 and TRBJ2-7; TRBD2 agrees at 10 bases. The CDR3 length is 15 residues. The V gene end was trimmed by 0 bases and the J gene end by 5 bases; junction bases not matched to a gene: 5. The germline V gene encodes CDR1 SGDLS and CDR2 YYNGEE. The CDR3 spells CASSVVSGGAHEQYL. The CDR3 coding sequence is TGTGCCAGCAGCGTAGTAAGCGGGGGGGCGCACGAGCAGTACCTC.

This clonotype was detected a few times. The chain employs TRBV4-2 and TRBJ1-6; 9 bases fit TRBD1. The CDR3 is 16 amino acids. The V gene's germline CDR1 is LGHNA and CDR2 YNFKEQ. The J segment lost 9 bases and the V segment lost 4 bases, leaving 10 bases of the junction unmatched. CDR3 DNA: TGTGCCAGCAGCCGAGATACAGGGGGCAATGGTTCACCCCTCCACTTT. Amino acid sequence: CASSRDTGGNGSPLHF.

This clonotype was picked up a small number of times. J is TRBJ1-5 and V is TRBV20-1, with D hard to call. Germline assignment: CDR1 DFQATT and CDR2 SNEGSKA (reference sequence). The V end was cut by 6 bases, the J end by 5 bases, with 14 bases between. The length of the CDR3 is 13 residues. CDR3 nucleotide sequence: TGCAGTGCCCCGGGAGCTGGAGATCAGCCCCAGCATTTT. Amino acid sequence: CSAPGAGDQPQHF.

This clonotype was seen a handful of times. The J gene is TRBJ2-7, the V gene TRBV7-2, with D uncertain. V was shortened by 4 bases and J by 3 bases, with 13 bases between the two germline ends. Germline-derived CDR1 and CDR2 are SGHTA and FQGNSA. The CDR3 has 14 amino acids. This chain's CDR3 is CASSSRNLLYEQYF. CDR3 bases: TGTGCCAGCAGCTCCCGGAACTTACTCTACGAGCAGTACTTC.

The chain carries TRBV2 and TRBJ2-3, with D tentatively TRBD1 (6 bases). Germline V gene lookup returns CDR1 SNHLY and CDR2 FYNNEI. Between the trimmed V and J ends, which lost 3 bases and 4 bases, there was a span of 14 bases. The CDR3 is made up of 15 amino acids. The CDR3 protein is CASSDYRAGADTQYF. CDR3 DNA sequence: TGTGCCAGCAGTGATTACAGGGCTGGCGCAGATACGCAGTATTTT.

There are a few counts of this clonotype. The CDR3 here is CASSDPGLSYEQYF. CDR3 sequence (DNA): TGTGCCAGCAGTGATCCGGGACTCAGCTACGAGCAGTACTTC. V and J are TRBV2 and TRBJ2-7; perhaps TRBD2 as D (6 bases). Trimming shortened V by 3 bases and J by 3 bases, and 12 bases separated the two germline ends. The CDR3 contains 14 residues. The germline V gene has CDR1 SNHLY and CDR2 FYNNEI.

This clonotype was detected a few times. The J gene is TRBJ2-3, the V gene TRBV20-1; perhaps TRBD2 as D (5 bases). Germline V gives CDR1 DFQATT, CDR2 SNEGSKA (reference sequence). V was cut by 6 bases and J by 3 bases, with 10 bases left in between. This CDR3 region has 12 residues. CDR3 DNA sequence: TGCAGTGCCCCTCGGGGAACAGATACGCAGTATTTT. Its translation is CSAPRGTDTQYF.

The genes are TRBV12-3 or TRBV12-4 and TRBJ1-6, with TRBD1 matching 7 bases. J gave up 7 bases and V 5 bases, and 8 bases lay outside the gene matches. The CDR3 contains 15 residues. CDR3 sequence: CASSPTGNRNSPLHF. CDR3 nucleotides: TGTGCCAGCAGTCCGACAGGGAATAGGAATTCACCCCTCCACTTT.

The chain uses TRBV5-1 and TRBJ2-7; 7 bases align to TRBD1. Losses at the gene ends were 2 bases for V and 3 bases for J; bases not matched to a gene: 5. Germline assignment: CDR1 SGHRS and CDR2 YFSETQ. This CDR3 contains 14 residues. In nucleotides, the CDR3 is TGCGCCAGCAGCTTAAGACAGGGAGACTACGAGCAGTACTTC. Its protein is CASSLRQGDYEQYF.

In its sample, this clonotype was seen a few times. V and J are TRBV2 and TRBJ2-5; D is possibly TRBD1 or TRBD2 (5 bases each). V lost 6 bases, J lost 7 bases, and 12 bases lay in between. The CDR3 has 12 residues. Germline CDR1 SNHLY, CDR2 FYNNEI. DNA for the CDR3: TGTGCCAGCAGATCGGGGACGGCGACCCAGTACTTC. Its translation: CASRSGTATQYF.

The sample holds a few counts of this clonotype. The chain couples TRBV12-3 or TRBV12-4 to TRBJ2-1; D possibly corresponds to TRBD1 (6 bases). Trimming left V 3 bases short and J 5 bases short, with 14 bases between. This CDR3 region has 15 residues. The CDR3 region has the DNA TGTGCCAGCAGTTTCACAGGGTCTAGGGACAATGAGCAGTTCTTC. This encodes CASSFTGSRDNEQFF.

The genes are TRBV21-1 and TRBJ2-5; the table gives TRBD1 as D, unverified against the DNA. TRBV21-1 is deemed a pseudogene. The CDR3 is 18 residues long. As DNA, the CDR3 is TGTGCCAGCAGCGCCCGCGGACCAACACGAAGGAAAAAAGAGACCCAGTACTTC. Translated: CASSARGPTRRKKETQYF.

The chain couples TRBV20-1 to TRBJ1-1; D uncertain. Trimming cost V 6 bases and J 7 bases, with 18 bases left between them. This CDR3 is built from 13 residues. Germline lookup yields CDR1 DFQATT and CDR2 SNEGSKA (reference sequence). CDR3 DNA sequence: TGCAGTGCCCTAGGGATGGGTGCCCTTGAAGCTTTCTTT. This gives the protein CSALGMGALEAFF.

The J gene is TRBJ2-1, the V gene TRBV6-1; D is ambiguous. V lost 7 bases and J 4 bases, leaving 17 bases between the germline ends. Germline V gene lookup returns CDR1 MNHNS and CDR2 SASEGT. The CDR3 contains 15 residues. CDR3 in DNA: TGTGCCAGCATCGGTGGCTCTACCGTATACAATGAGCAGTTCTTC. It is translated as CASIGGSTVYNEQFF.

This clonotype appeared many times. This chain uses TRBV25-1 with TRBJ2-5; D possibly corresponds to TRBD1 (6 bases). The germline V gene encodes CDR1 MGHDK and CDR2 SYGVNS. V was pared by 4 bases and J by 2 bases, with 14 bases between. The CDR3 has 15 residues. Written as DNA, the CDR3 is TGTGCCAGCAGTGGAGCCTTGGACAGACAAGAGACCCAGTACTTC. Translation gives CASSGALDRQETQYF.

This chain uses TRBV4-1 with TRBJ2-5, with 11 bases identical to TRBD2. V gave up 3 bases and J gave up 5 bases; unmatched junction bases: 5. Germline CDR1 MGHRA, CDR2 YSYEKL. The length of the CDR3 is 15 residues. The CDR3, as DNA: TGCGCCAGCAGCCACTTAGCGGGGGGGCTTGAGACCCAGTACTTC. This encodes CASSHLAGGLETQYF.